The 9 T cell receptor beta chains reported below all come from one sample, sequenced in a study of a mutant IDH1 vaccine in newly diagnosed glioma. Measured with immunoSEQ multiplex PCR; TCRdb has only the in-frame clones, and not every one. Seen here are tens of thousands of clones, about four fifths observed once, and the top ten hold about 28%. The sample's time point: week 47, end of study. A 20-mer mutant IDH1 peptide at 300 ug was injected subcutaneously with topical imiquimod. The antigens these receptors bind are not known. The source was PBMCs, collected from a glioma patient whose treatment included an IDH1 peptide vaccine. Receptors originate from a man aged 25-45 years with glioma.

V and J are TRBV5-6 and TRBJ1-2; no clear D. CDR1 SGHDT and CDR2 YYEEEE come from the germline V gene. There are 13 residues in the CDR3. V was shortened by 3 bases and J by 6 bases, with 12 bases between the two germline ends. The CDR3 sequence is CASSSPGVHGYTF. The CDR3 nucleotides read TGTGCCAGCAGCTCACCGGGAGTTCATGGCTACACCTTC.

The chain couples TRBV20-1 to TRBJ2-7, with 7 bases fitting TRBD2. Trimming took 6 bases from V and 3 from J; bases not matched to a gene: 2. Germline V gives CDR1 DFQATT, CDR2 SNEGSKA (reference sequence). This CDR3 comprises 11 residues. The CDR3 reads CSAGRDYEQYF. The CDR3 coding sequence is TGCAGTGCGGGGAGGGACTACGAGCAGTACTTC.

The J gene is TRBJ1-6, the V gene TRBV6-5; no firm D call. Germline lookup yields CDR1 MNHEY and CDR2 SVGAGI. Trimming took 2 bases from V and 5 from J, leaving 4 bases between them. CDR3 length equals 13 residues. The CDR3 DNA reads TGTGCCAGCAGTTACAGGGATAATTCACCCCTCCACTTT. Amino acids: CASSYRDNSPLHF.

The rearrangement joins TRBV14 to TRBJ2-7; D ambiguous. CDR3 length: 15 residues. The germline CDR1 and CDR2 sequences are SGHDN and FVKESK. V lost 1 base to trimming and J lost 3 bases, with 13 bases between them. In DNA, the CDR3 is TGTGCCAGCAGCCAAGCCTTAGGACCGGTCTACGAGCAGTACTTC. Encoded protein: CASSQALGPVYEQYF.

This chain links TRBV5-1 with TRBJ1-4, with D perhaps TRBD1 (5 bases). The germline CDR1 and CDR2 sequences are SGHRS and YFSETQ. The V end was cut by 1 base, the J end by 5 bases, with 18 bases between. The CDR3 covers 17 residues. CDR3 sequence reads: CASSLKGSGIGNEKLFF. The CDR3 region has the DNA TGCGCCAGCAGCTTGAAGGGGTCAGGGATCGGGAATGAAAAACTGTTTTTT.

The chain joins TRBV6-1 to TRBJ2-2, with D perhaps being TRBD1 or TRBD2 (6 bases each). The V gene's germline CDR1 is MNHNS and CDR2 SASEGT. The CDR3 covers 16 residues. The V end was cut by 4 bases, the J end by 6 bases, with 18 bases between. CDR3 protein: CASSGLRGAEAGELFF. For the CDR3, the DNA is TGTGCCAGCAGTGGTCTTAGGGGGGCCGAAGCCGGGGAGCTGTTTTTT.

The rearrangement joins TRBV23-1 to TRBJ1-2; D gene unclear. TRBV23-1 is an open reading frame whose function is uncertain. The ends were cut back, 0 bases at V and 4 bases at J, with 0 bases in the middle. The CDR3 is 11 amino acids. In nucleotides, the CDR3 is TGCGCCAGCAGTCAATCCTATGGCTACACCTTC. This gives the protein CASSQSYGYTF.

J is TRBJ2-2 and V is TRBV28; 11 nucleotides line up with TRBD1. Germline-derived CDR1 and CDR2 are MDHEN and SYDVKM. The CDR3 runs to 15 residues. The J segment lost 5 bases and the V segment lost 4 bases, leaving 3 bases of the junction unmatched. The CDR3 sequence is CASSYGQGATGELFF. The CDR3 region has the DNA TGTGCCAGCAGTTATGGACAGGGGGCTACCGGGGAGCTGTTTTTT.

DNA for the CDR3: TGTGCCAGCAGGGGCGATCTAGGCTACACCTTC. This gives the protein CASRGDLGYTF. The genes are TRBV25-1 and TRBJ1-2; D is undetermined. Trimming took off 6 bases at V and 8 bases at J, with 10 bases between the two ends. The length of the CDR3 is 11 residues. Germline V gene data show CDR1 as MGHDK and CDR2 as SYGVNS.